This T cell receptor beta chain was found in a study of shared clonotypes between healthy human individuals (dated by TCRdb to 2020 to 2022). For the study in its entirety: The cohort comprised a couple of women and a few men aged 18 to 49 years. For each donor, CD4 naive and CD4 memory were each run on three plates, CD8 naive on two plates, and CD8 memory on one plate. To estimate repertoire size and how much clonotypes are shared between individuals, the study performed deep sequencing of blood TCR repertoires from about five healthy adults. Libraries were prepared and TCR repertoires were sequenced by different laboratories using diverse techniques, in order to increase sequencing depth and limit assay-specific biases. Leukapheresis yielded between about 0.94 and 9.5 billion PBMCs per donor.

As regards this clone: The clone's antigen remains unknown. The record has no base qualities; no much larger clone is one base away.

The CDR3 contains 13 residues, cysteine and phenylalanine counted. Just CDR3 DNA is preserved here, 39 bases in frame from base 1. From the germline V gene, CDR1 is MDHEN and CDR2 is SYDVKM. V is trimmed back by 5 bases and J by 3 bases, and the junction contains 2 bases that no gene match accounts for. Overall results and qualifications from the work: Sampling was restricted to blood, and TCR repertoires in tissues likely differ from the TCR repertoires found in blood. Across a handful of donors, approximately 5% of naive CD4, roughly 3.4% of naive CD8, 2% to 2.5% of memory CD4, and 0.4% of memory CD8 clonotypes were shared. Based on pairwise subsampling, the degree of clonotype sharing among donors was expected to be affected by sequencing depth. Clonotypes shared by all four sorted-subset donors showed higher generation probabilities than non-shared clonotypes. Estimated clonotype richness was generally larger for naive than for memory subsets. Incomplete sequencing was indicated by rarefaction of sorted-subset datasets, despite the large sequencing depth. The small number of donors limited the genetic and exposure-history diversity represented.

Donors were healthy HIV-negative adults with no recently reported acute infections or vaccinations. Every donor was a Caucasian adult residing in Nashville, Tennessee, USA. CD4+ T cells were enriched through magnetic negative selection, after which naive cells were positively selected on CD45RA and the remaining negative fraction served as the memory subset. Blood was obtained by leukapheresis, after which PBMCs were separated by Ficoll-Histopaque density gradient centrifugation and cryopreserved in liquid nitrogen vapor phase. Purity and quantity of every magnetically sorted T cell population were checked by analytical flow cytometry. From each sorted fraction, genomic DNA was isolated and quantified by UV absorbance on a Nanodrop 2000c. Using the deep immunoSEQ assay, multiplex PCR amplified TCR CDR3 regions from genomic DNA. Extracted genomic DNA from each cell subset was distributed evenly across all wells of several immunoSEQ 96-well plates, and each plate was treated as a replicate. For sorted subsets, approximately 200 ng of genomic DNA, equivalent to 25,000 to 35,000 T cell genomes, went into each replicate PCR. Purified libraries were measured with a Qubit 3.0 fluorometer, size-checked on a Bioanalyzer 2100, and measured again with the KAPA Library Quantification kit. A separate single-read 150-cycle Illumina NextSeq 550 flow cell was used to sequence each immunoSEQ 96-well plate. The original methods were these. Because the immunoSEQ output included only junctional sequences and no quality scores, the filtering could not be the same as the filtering used for full-length reads. To assign V/J genes and CDR3, sequences were annotated against IMGT germline references using PyIR, a Python wrapper for IgBLAST v1.9. Reads with weak V/J assignments (E-value above 1e-6), missing CDR3, stop codons, out-of-frame junctions, or ambiguous translated residues were removed. V3J clonotypes were defined by identical inferred V gene, J gene, and CDR3 amino acid sequence. To compute the percentage overlap between repertoires, the number of shared unique clonotypes was divided by the size of the smaller repertoire. RTK rarefaction, the Chao1 estimator, and Recon v2.1 estimates of unobserved clonotypes were used to assess repertoire richness. OLGA was used to compute generation probabilities for all TCRbeta clonotypes that the gDNA method yielded from a few donors. This is the immuneACCESS table as TCRdb keeps it, with only in-frame sequences that have V and J called. A part of the clones is gone; compared with another copy, unresolved V genes explain less than half, and the rest is unexplained. That table furnishes V, J and clone size, whereas the DNA furnished D and trimming. The sample table records about 2.4 million clones; 93% of these occur just once. In total, the top ten clones hold 0.36% of the sample.

The sequencing input was naive CD4+ T cells from PBMCs. What the cell subset or site label conveys for this sample: CD45RA+ positively selected. The chain was built from TRBV28 and TRBJ1-2; 8 nucleotides in the junction match TRBD1. The source of this sequence is a man aged 18 to 29 in good health. Some clones in this sample may be carry-over from other donors' samples. Read as DNA, the sequence is TGTGCCAGCAGTCAGGACAGGGACTATGGCTACACCTTC. Its protein reads: CASSQDRDYGYTF.